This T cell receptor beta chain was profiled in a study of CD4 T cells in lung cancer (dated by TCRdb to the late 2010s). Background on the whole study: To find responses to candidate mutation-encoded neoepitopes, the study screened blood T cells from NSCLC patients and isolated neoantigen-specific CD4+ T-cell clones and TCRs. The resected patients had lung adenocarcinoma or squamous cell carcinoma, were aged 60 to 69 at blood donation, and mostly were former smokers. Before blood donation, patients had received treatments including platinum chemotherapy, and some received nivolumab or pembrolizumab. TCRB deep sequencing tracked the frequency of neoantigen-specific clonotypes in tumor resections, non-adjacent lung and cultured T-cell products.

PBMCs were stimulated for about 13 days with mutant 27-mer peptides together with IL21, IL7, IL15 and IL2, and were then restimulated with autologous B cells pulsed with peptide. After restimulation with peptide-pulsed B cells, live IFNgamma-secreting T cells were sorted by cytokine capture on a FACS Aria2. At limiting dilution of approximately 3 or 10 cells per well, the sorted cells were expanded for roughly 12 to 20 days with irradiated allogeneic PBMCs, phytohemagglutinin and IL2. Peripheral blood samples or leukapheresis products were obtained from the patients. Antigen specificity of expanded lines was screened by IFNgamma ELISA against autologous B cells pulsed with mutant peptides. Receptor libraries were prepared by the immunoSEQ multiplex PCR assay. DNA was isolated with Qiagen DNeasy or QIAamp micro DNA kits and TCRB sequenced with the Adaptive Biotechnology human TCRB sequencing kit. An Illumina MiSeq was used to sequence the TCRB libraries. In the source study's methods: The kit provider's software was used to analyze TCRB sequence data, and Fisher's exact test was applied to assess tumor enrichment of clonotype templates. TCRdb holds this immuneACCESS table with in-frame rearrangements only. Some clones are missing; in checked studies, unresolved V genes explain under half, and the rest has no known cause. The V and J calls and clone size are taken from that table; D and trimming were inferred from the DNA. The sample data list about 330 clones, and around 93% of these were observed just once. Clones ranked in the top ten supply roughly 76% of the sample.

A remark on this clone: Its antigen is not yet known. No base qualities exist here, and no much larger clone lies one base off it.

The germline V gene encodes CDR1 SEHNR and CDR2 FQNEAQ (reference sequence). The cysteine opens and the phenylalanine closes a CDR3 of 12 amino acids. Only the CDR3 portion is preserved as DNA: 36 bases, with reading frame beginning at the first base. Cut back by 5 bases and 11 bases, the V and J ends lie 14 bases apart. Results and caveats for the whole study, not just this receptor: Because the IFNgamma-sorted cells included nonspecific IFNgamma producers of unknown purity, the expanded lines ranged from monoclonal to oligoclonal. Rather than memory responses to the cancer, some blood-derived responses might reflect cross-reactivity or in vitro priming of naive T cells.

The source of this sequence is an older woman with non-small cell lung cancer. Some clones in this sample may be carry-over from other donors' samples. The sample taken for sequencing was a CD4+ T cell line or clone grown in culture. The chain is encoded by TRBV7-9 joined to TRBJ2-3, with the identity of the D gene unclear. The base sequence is TGTGCCAGCAGCCCCCGTAACCCTCAGCAGTATTTT. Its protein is CASSPRNPQQYF.